This is a list of T cell receptor beta chains from one sample in a study of cytomegalovirus exposure and HLA in healthy donors. Sequencing used immunoSEQ multiplex PCR; TCRdb keeps in-frame clones, though not all of them. The sample includes about 160,000 clones, about 82% of them seen just once. Material for sequencing was PBMCs. The receptors were sampled from a female donor in good health and CMV-seronegative. Both conserved end residues are part of each CDR3. D genes are given only for firm matches. Size is stated for part of the rows, as once, few or many counts, or as a class when the clone is expanded.

CDR3 DNA: TGTGCCAGCAGGGCCAGAGGGGGCAGAGGCTATGAGCAGTTCTTC; CDR3 protein: CASRARGGRGYEQFF; J gene: TRBJ2-1; D gene: TRBD1; clone size: .; V gene: TRBV27
CDR3 DNA: TGTGCCAGCAGCCTTAGCGGGGGGGCCAGCGATACGCAGTATTTT; CDR3 protein: CASSLSGGASDTQYF; J gene: TRBJ2-3; D gene: TRBD2; clone size: .; V gene: TRBV9
CDR3 DNA: TGTGCCAGCAGCGCCGGGACTAGCCCAGATACGCAGTATTTT; CDR3 protein: CASSAGTSPDTQYF; J gene: TRBJ2-3; D gene: TRBD2; clone size: .; V gene: TRBV7-3
CDR3 DNA: TGTGTCAGCAGCACCCCTACTAGCGGGAGAAAGAACGAGCAGTACTTC; CDR3 protein: CVSSTPTSGRKNEQYF; J gene: TRBJ2-7; D gene: TRBD2; clone size: .; V gene: TRBV7-2
CDR3 DNA: TGTGCCAGCAGTGATGCCGGGAGGCCTCAAGAGACCCAGTACTTC; CDR3 protein: CASSDAGRPQETQYF; J gene: TRBJ2-5; D gene: TRBD2; clone size: few; V gene: TRBV25-1
CDR3 DNA: TGTGCCAGCAGTTACGCGGACAGCGTCGAAGCTTTCTTT; CDR3 protein: CASSYADSVEAFF; J gene: TRBJ1-1; D gene: .; clone size: few; V gene: TRBV6-5
CDR3 DNA: TGTGCCTGGAGGGAACAAGACAGGGGGTCCTATGGCTACACCTTC; CDR3 protein: CAWREQDRGSYGYTF; J gene: TRBJ1-2; D gene: TRBD1; clone size: .; V gene: TRBV30
CDR3 DNA: TGTGCCAGCAGCCTGGCGACAGGCCAACTGGGGGCCCTCCACTTT; CDR3 protein: CASSLATGQLGALHF; J gene: TRBJ1-6; D gene: .; clone size: .; V gene: TRBV7-9
CDR3 DNA: TGTGCCAGCGGACTAAAGGGGGCGGTGGCCGGGGAGCTGTTTTTT; CDR3 protein: CASGLKGAVAGELFF; J gene: TRBJ2-2; D gene: .; clone size: .; V gene: TRBV5-8
CDR3 DNA: TGTGCCAGCAGCACGGGACAGGGGAGCTCCTACGAGCAGTACTTC; CDR3 protein: CASSTGQGSSYEQYF; J gene: TRBJ2-7; D gene: TRBD1; clone size: few; V gene: TRBV11-2
CDR3 DNA: TGCGCCAGCAGCCAAGGACGAACAGCGGCAAGCGAGCAGTACTTC; CDR3 protein: CASSQGRTAASEQYF; J gene: TRBJ2-7; D gene: .; clone size: .; V gene: TRBV4-1
CDR3 DNA: TGTGCCAGCAGCGTAGGAGGTAGCCACACTAGCACAGATACGCAGTATTTT; CDR3 protein: CASSVGGSHTSTDTQYF; J gene: TRBJ2-3; D gene: .; clone size: once; V gene: TRBV9
CDR3 DNA: TGTGCCAGCAGCTTGGCCCAGGGGTATGAGCAGTTCTTC; CDR3 protein: CASSLAQGYEQFF; J gene: TRBJ2-1; D gene: .; clone size: .; V gene: TRBV5-4
CDR3 DNA: TGTGCCAGCAGCTCCCCATACAGGGGGTCATACGAGCAGTACTTC; CDR3 protein: CASSSPYRGSYEQYF; J gene: TRBJ2-7; D gene: TRBD1; clone size: .; V gene: TRBV28
CDR3 DNA: TGTGCCACCGCCGGAGAATCCTACGAGCAGTACTTC; CDR3 protein: CATAGESYEQYF; J gene: TRBJ2-7; D gene: .; clone size: .; V gene: TRBV27
CDR3 DNA: TGTGCCAGCAGCACGGACAGCCGAGACACTGAAGCTTTCTTT; CDR3 protein: CASSTDSRDTEAFF; J gene: TRBJ1-1; D gene: .; clone size: .; V gene: TRBV7-9